This TCR beta chain was profiled in a study of shared clonotypes between healthy human individuals. Several immunoSEQ plates received, in even portions, the genomic DNA of each subset. Per the original data handling: Filtering differed, since immunoSEQ gave only junction sequences and no quality scores. Generated by immunoSEQ multiplex PCR, the TCRdb table keeps only in-frame clones and is missing some. For V, J and clone size, that table is used; D and trimming come from the DNA. Here the sample spans millions of clones, roughly nine tenths being singletons. With V trimmed by 5 bases and J by 5 bases, 11 bases remained unmatched. This CDR3 comprises 15 residues. Germline V gives CDR1 MNHEY, CDR2 SMNVEV (reference sequence).

This chain connects TRBV27 to TRBJ2-7; 8 bases are a match to TRBD1. The TCR originated in a man aged 18 to 35 in good health. The sequenced sample consisted of naive CD4+ T cells sorted from blood. Subset specified: CD45RA+ positively selected. CDR3: CASSTTTGAPHEQYF. The CDR3 DNA sequence: TGTGCCAGCAGTACAACGACAGGGGCCCCCCACGAGCAGTACTTC.